This T cell receptor (beta chain) was sequenced in a study of siplizumab effects on memory and regulatory T cells. Study-wide points: It was not possible to assign a naive or memory phenotype to roughly 75-95% of proliferating CD4+ or CD8+ clones.

Points on this clone: Its antigen remains unidentified.

Looked up from germline, CDR1 is KGHSH and CDR2 is LQKENI. The CDR3 has 16 residues. V gave up 4 bases and J gave up 2 bases, with 12 bases separating them. The table came from immunoSEQ multiplex PCR; TCRdb's copy has only in-frame clones and leaves some out. Seen here are 37,000 or so clones, roughly 90% observed once, and the top ten hold roughly 0.23%. Sequencing was carried out using naive CD4+ T cells sorted from blood. The sequence was collected from a human donor in good health. The gene calls are TRBV18 and TRBJ2-6; D may correspond to TRBD1 or TRBD2 (6 bases each). The DNA of the CDR3 is TGTGCCAGCTCACTCGGGGGCGGAACTGGGGCCAACGTCCTGACTTTC. It specifies CASSLGGGTGANVLTF.